This TCR beta chain derives from a study of Graves' ophthalmopathy and Graves' hyperthyroidism. Background on the study: Samples of peripheral blood were obtained at initial diagnosis, prior to treatment of any kind.

This CDR3 contains 13 residues. Germline loops: CDR1 DFQATT, CDR2 SNEGSKA (reference sequence). V dropped 6 bases and J dropped 7 bases, with 13 bases sitting between them. Transcripts of RNA were the source for amplifying TCR beta CDR3 regions. First-round RT-PCR employed HTBI primers, with a second-round multiplex PCR after it. TCRdb reprocessed the multiplex PCR reads with MiXCR, giving one entry per CDR3 protein. The profile shows some 750,000 distinct CDR3 sequences, 40% of them singletons. The sample holds many counts of this clonotype. This receptor was obtained from an adult man with Graves' ophthalmopathy. The chain recombines TRBV20-1 with TRBJ1-6, with D unclear. Sequencing was carried out using peripheral blood. CDR3 region: CSAAYAYNSPLHF. The CDR3 DNA follows: TGCAGTGCCGCGTACGCGTACAATTCACCCCTCCACTTT.